A selection of T cell receptor beta chains follows, all from one sample in a study of technical replicates of blood from several donors. Here immunoSEQ multiplex PCR was the method, and the copy in TCRdb shows in-frame clones only, minus some. The sample consists of around 65,000 clones, about 86% of them appearing once. The specimen was PBMCs. The source is a human donor in good health. Some clones in this sample may be carry-over from other donors' samples. The CDR3 runs from the conserved cysteine through the conserved F or W. The D gene is left open where the match is weak. Size is omitted from some rows. Given values are once, few, many or a class for expanded clones.

>-|-|TRBV6-4|TRBJ2-1
TGTGCCAGCAGTTTGCTGGCAGGGGCCCACAATGAGCAGTTCTTC
CASSLLAGAHNEQFF
>-|TRBD1|TRBV4-3|TRBJ1-2
TGCGCCAGCAGCCAAGACTATGGGGACAGGGGATTCTATGGCTACACCTTC
CASSQDYGDRGFYGYTF
>-|-|TRBV4-3|TRBJ2-1
TGCGCCAGCAGCCCTGGTAGGGGCTCCTACAATGAGCAGTTCTTC
CASSPGRGSYNEQFF
>-|-|TRBV6-5|TRBJ1-5
TGTGCCAGCAGTTATTCTGTAAATCAGCCCCAGCATTTT
CASSYSVNQPQHF
>-|TRBD1|TRBV14|TRBJ1-2
TGTGCCAGCAGCCTCCAGCCGGGACAGGGGAGTAGCGATGGCTACACCTTC
CASSLQPGQGSSDGYTF
>-|TRBD2|TRBV7-3|TRBJ2-1
TGTGCCAGCAGCTTAACGGGTCAGCGGGAGGGCTCGGGAAATGAGCAGTTCTTC
CASSLTGQREGSGNEQFF
>few|-|TRBV5-6|TRBJ2-3
TGTGCCAGCAGCTTGTACGCCGGGTTCACTGGCACAGATACGCAGTATTTT
CASSLYAGFTGTDTQYF
>-|TRBD1|TRBV2|TRBJ1-5
TGTGCCAGCAGTGAGGACAGGAAAGGGCCCCAGCATTTT
CASSEDRKGPQHF
>-|TRBD1|TRBV15|TRBJ2-5
TGTGCCACCAGCAGTTTACAGGGGCAAGAGACCCAGTACTTC
CATSSLQGQETQYF
>-|-|TRBV21-1|TRBJ2-3
TGTGCCAACCGGGATTTACGGAGCACAGATACGCAGTATTTT
CANRDLRSTDTQYF